This TCR beta chain comes out of a study of blood T cell repertoires in COVID-19. Study details: COVID-19 samples from acute and convalescent phases originated in the United States, Italy and Spain. Sources were T cells, B-cell-depleted T cells, or PBMCs; the material itself was cDNA or gDNA.

Germline CDR1 and CDR2: SGHTA and FQGTGA. The CDR3 totals 13 residues. V gave up 4 bases and J gave up 4 bases, with 10 bases separating them. Authors' data handling: Amplification of reference gene primers provided the estimated nucleated cell counts. Assay used: immunoSEQ multiplex PCR; TCRdb lists only in-frame clones, some missing. The D gene and trimming were derived from the DNA, and the V and J assignments and clone size from that table. The profile shows a few hundred thousand clones, roughly 90% of them singletons. The gene calls are TRBV7-3 and TRBJ1-2, with a weak D call TRBD1 (5 bases). This clonotype was sampled from a woman under 40 with COVID-19, enrolled during active disease. The sequencing sample was made of peripheral blood. The CDR3 loop reads CASSSDNFYGYTF. The CDR3 nucleotides read TGTGCCAGCAGCTCGGACAACTTCTATGGCTACACCTTC.